This T cell receptor beta chain was profiled in a study of blood T cell repertoires in COVID-19. Across the study: Acute and convalescent COVID-19 samples came from the United States, Italy and Spain. The cDNA or gDNA used as material had been derived from T cells, B-cell-depleted T cells, or PBMCs.

Methods used by the authors: Quantification of nucleated cells was approximated via reference gene primer amplification. Repertoires were generated with immunoSEQ multiplex PCR, while TCRdb's copy carries only in-frame clones and drops some. V and J calls and clone size are copied from that table; D and trimming were computed from the DNA. The table includes fewer than 120,000 clones, approximately 82% detected once. The CDR3 extends over 16 amino acids. The V end lost 1 base, the J end lost 4 bases, and 14 bases lay between the germline ends. The TCR sequence derives from a woman of 80 years or more with acute or convalescent COVID-19. The chain couples TRBV23-1 to TRBJ2-4; maybe TRBD1 (6 bases). TRBV23-1 belongs to the ORF category, with a function that is uncertain. Sample: peripheral blood. CDR3 DNA sequence: TGCGCCAGCAGTCAATGGGAACACAGGGATAAAAACATTCAGTACTTC. It translates to CASSQWEHRDKNIQYF.